This entry features one T cell receptor (beta chain) sequence. Its specificity is unknown. These data belong to a study of cytomegalovirus exposure and HLA in healthy donors. Overall study findings and caveats: The HLA-A and HLA-B alleles of most subjects were reportedly predicted accurately from TCR beta sequences. Analyses of presence/absence relied on an assumption of roughly uniform sequencing depth across donors.

With 60 Vbeta and 13 Jbeta primers, the PCR was carried out. TCRdb keeps only in-frame clones here, not all; method: immunoSEQ multiplex PCR. The sample carries about 130,000 clones, 74% recorded once. Germline CDR1 reads MNHEY; CDR2 reads SVGAGI. The CDR3 spans 14 residues. Trimming removed 0 bases from V and 9 bases from J, with 11 bases in between. The genes are TRBV6-5 and TRBJ2-2; a weak D match, TRBD2 (5 bases). Sequences were obtained from PBMCs. The receptor was derived from a man aged 35 to 55 in good health and CMV-seropositive. CDR3 bases: TGTGCCAGCAGTTACTCGGACTGGTCAAGGGAGCTGTTTTTT. It specifies CASSYSDWSRELFF.